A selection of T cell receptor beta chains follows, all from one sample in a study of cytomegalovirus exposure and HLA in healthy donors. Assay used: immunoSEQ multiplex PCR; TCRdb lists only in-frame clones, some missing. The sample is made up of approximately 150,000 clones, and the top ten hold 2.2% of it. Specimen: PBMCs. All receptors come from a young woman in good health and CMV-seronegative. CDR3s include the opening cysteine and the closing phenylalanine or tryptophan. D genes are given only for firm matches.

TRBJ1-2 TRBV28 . TGTGCCAGCGGCGCAATCGACAGGCTGCGATACACCTTC CASGAIDRLRYTF
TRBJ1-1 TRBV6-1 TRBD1 TGTGCCAGCAGCGAAGGGACAGTCAGGACTGAAGCTTTCTTT CASSEGTVRTEAFF
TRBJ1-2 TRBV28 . TGTGCCAGCAGTTTTGAGGCGGGGGGAGGGGGCTACACCTTC CASSFEAGGGGYTF
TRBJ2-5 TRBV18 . TGTGCCAGCTCACCAGGGTCAGGAGAGACCCAGTACTTC CASSPGSGETQYF
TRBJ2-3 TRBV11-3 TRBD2 TGTGCCAGCAGCGGGGGACTAGCGGGACTCACAGATACGCAGTATTTT CASSGGLAGLTDTQYF
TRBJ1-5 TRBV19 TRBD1 TGTGCCAGTACTAAGAGCATCGGGACAGGGAGCAATCAGCCCCAGCATTTT CASTKSIGTGSNQPQHF
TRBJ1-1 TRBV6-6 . TGTGCCAGCAGTTACGGGTTATCGACAAGACGCACTGAAGCTTTCTTT CASSYGLSTRRTEAFF
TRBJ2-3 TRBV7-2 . TGTGCCAGCAGCTTAGACTCCCTGGACTCTTTTTTT CASSLDSLDSFF
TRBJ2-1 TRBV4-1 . TGCGCCAGCAGCCAAGATCGCGGGACGGCCTCCGATGAGCAGTTCTTC CASSQDRGTASDEQFF
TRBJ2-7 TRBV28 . TGTGCCAGCAGTTTGGAGGGGACTGGCGGAAACTACGAGCAGTACTTC CASSLEGTGGNYEQYF
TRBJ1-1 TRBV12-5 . TGTGCTAGTGCTCCCCCAGGGCTGAACACTGAAGCTTTCTTT CASAPPGLNTEAFF
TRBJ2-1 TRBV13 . TGTGCCAGCAGCTTAGGGTGGACAAGCTCCTACAATGAGCAGTTCTTC CASSLGWTSSYNEQFF
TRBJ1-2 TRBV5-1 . TGCGCCAGCAGCCCTGAGGCGGGTGTTGCTGGCTACACCTTC CASSPEAGVAGYTF
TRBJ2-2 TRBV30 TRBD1 TGTGCCTGGAGTGCCGGGACAGCCGGGGAGCTGTTTTTT CAWSAGTAGELFF
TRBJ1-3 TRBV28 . TGTGCCAGTAATAACCCGGGAACTGGAAACACCATATATTTT CASNNPGTGNTIYF
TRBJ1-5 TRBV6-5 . TGTGCCAGCAGTTACGGGGCAGGGGCTAATCAGCCCCAGCATTTT CASSYGAGANQPQHF
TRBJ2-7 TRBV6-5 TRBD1 TGTGCCAGCAGCGCGACAGGGCTCTTTCCCTACGAGCAGTACTTC CASSATGLFPYEQYF
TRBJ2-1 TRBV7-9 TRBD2 TGTGCCAGCAGAATATCCGGGACTAGCGGGAGCTATGAGCAGTTCTTC CASRISGTSGSYEQFF
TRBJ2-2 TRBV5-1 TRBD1 TGCGCCAGCAGCTCCGGAGGACAGGCGGCCACCGGGGAGCTGTTTTTT CASSSGGQAATGELFF
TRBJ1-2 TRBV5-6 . TGTGCCAGCACCACAAGGATCGGGGGGCGCAACTATGGCTACACCTTC CASTTRIGGRNYGYTF
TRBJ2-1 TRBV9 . TGTGCCAGTGCCGGGACTGACTACAATGAGCAGTTCTTC CASAGTDYNEQFF
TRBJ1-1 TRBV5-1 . TGCGCCAGCAGCTTGGCCGGTCAGGACTATAACACTGAAGCTTTCTTT CASSLAGQDYNTEAFF
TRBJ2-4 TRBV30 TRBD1 TGTGCCTGGAGTTGGGACAGAGAGGACATTCAGTACTTC CAWSWDREDIQYF
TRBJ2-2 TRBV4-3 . TGCGCCAGCAGCCAAGATCTGGCGGTATCGAACACCGGGGAGCTGTTTTTT CASSQDLAVSNTGELFF
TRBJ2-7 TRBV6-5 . TGTGCCAGCAGTAGGACTGGCCCAGCGTCCTACGAGCAGTACTTC CASSRTGPASYEQYF
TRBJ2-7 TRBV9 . TGTGCCAGCAGCGCGCAGGGATCCTACGAGCAGTACTTC CASSAQGSYEQYF
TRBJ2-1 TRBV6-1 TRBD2 TGTGCCAGCAGTGATCTGCCCCAACTAGCGGGAATCAATGAGCAGTTCTTC CASSDLPQLAGINEQFF
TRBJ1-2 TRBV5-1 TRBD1 TGCGCCAGCAGCGCGCTGCGACAGGGCGACGCGCGGGGATATGGCTACACCTTC CASSALRQGDARGYGYTF
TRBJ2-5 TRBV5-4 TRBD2 TGTGCCAGCAGCATTGGACTAGCGGGAGGGGGGCAAGAGACCCAGTACTTC CASSIGLAGGGQETQYF
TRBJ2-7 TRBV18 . TGTGCCAGCTCACCACTGACAGGTTCCTACGAGCAGTACTTC CASSPLTGSYEQYF
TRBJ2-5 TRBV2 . TGTGCCAGCAGTGAAGAATATATCGGGGAGCAGTACTTC CASSEEYIGEQYF